Listed here is a single T cell receptor beta chain. Time point given: patch test 1, 2 weeks after DPC sensitization. Treatment defined: therapeutic diphenylcyclopropenone sensitization with weekly scalp DPC. The sample comes from a study of human T cells and chemical hapten exposure. Single cDNA molecules in the library carried unique molecular identifiers attached during preparation. One entry per CDR3 protein, called by TCRdb with MiXCR from the RACE reads. Of 75,000 to 90,000 distinct CDR3 sequences in the sample, about 12% were seen once. Trimming took 1 base from V and 8 from J, leaving 3 bases between them. Germline V gives CDR1 ENHRY, CDR2 SYGVKD. The CDR3 has 11 amino acids.

The V call is TRBV10-3, the J call TRBJ2-1; D is undetermined. Sequencing was performed on whole blood, taken in connection with sensitization to the hapten diphenylcyclopropenone (DPC). This receptor was identified in a woman aged 55-70 years with alopecia areata. Some clones in this sample may be carry-over from other donors' samples. The CDR3, as DNA: TGTGCCATCAGTGAGTTGTATGAGCAGTTCTTC. This translates into CAISELYEQFF.